The present entry profiles one T cell receptor (beta chain) with its context. Its antigen remains unidentified. Per-base quality was not reported, and no clone a single base away is much larger than it. Library creation used the immunoSEQ multiplex PCR assay. For the multiplex PCR, a mixture combining 60 forward primers for TCR Vbeta segments and 13 reverse primers for TCR Jbeta segments was used. Amplification of the CDR3 region of rearranged TCR beta genes was performed with a multiplex PCR assay on genomic DNA. Amplified TCR beta libraries were sequenced as 87-base-pair reads on the Illumina HiSeq System. As for how the authors treated the data: A later analysis tallied tens of millions of unique TCR beta chains across the 610 or so repertoires, and approximately 9.9 million of those chains were shared by two or more donors. Raw reads were error-corrected and collapsed into unique sequences with a nearest-neighbor algorithm that merged closely related sequences to remove PCR and sequencing errors. To assign V, D and J gene segments, CDR3 sequences were aligned to IMGT reference sequences. For a sequence to be retained, at least a six-nucleotide match to both a V gene segment and a J gene segment was required. Rearrangements were called productive when the CDR3 lacked stop codons and stayed in frame with V and J; all others were non-productive. CDR3 was defined by IMGT convention, running from the second conserved V-encoded cysteine to the conserved J-encoded phenylalanine. The earlier analysis of approximately 500 of the donors excluded sequences that lacked an unambiguous match to a single V gene segment. An earlier analysis of a few hundred of the donors classified V segments as functional when productive rearrangements were above 56.7% and as segregating when the standard deviation between donors was above 5%. A statistical classification framework was built for diagnosing cytomegalovirus status from the catalog of TCR beta chain sequences. In a later analysis, TCR nucleotide sequences were compared against IMGT/GENE-DB human TR gene sequences so that V and J genes could be assigned. A later analysis assigned CDR3 sequences and most-parsimonious VDJ recombination scenarios with the TCRdist pipeline. A later analysis defined each TCR beta chain by its CDR3 amino acid sequence plus V-gene family, and excluded reads lacking a unique V-gene family. A later analysis removed roughly 590 highly shared, low-generation-probability nucleotide sequences to deal with suspected cross-contamination and a sequencing artifact. A later analysis calculated a clonal expansion index for each public chain from normalized within-repertoire ranks of inferred template counts. In a later analysis, generation probabilities were computed using a VDJ recombination model fitted to out-of-frame rearrangements, and the results were checked against IGoR. A later analysis scored TCR-TCR, TCR-HLA and TCR-CMV co-occurrence with hypergeometric tests, applying a repertoire-size bias correction to TCR pairs. To estimate false discovery rates, a later analysis permuted the HLA or CMV assignments 20 times. In a later analysis, co-occurring TCRs were grouped using DBSCAN, with TCRdist sequence similarity added in when clustering inside HLA-allele-positive subsets. Repertoires with fewer than 30,000 or more than 120,000 public chains were left out of co-occurrence clustering, as were five repertoires with anomalous nucleotide sharing. Drawn from immuneACCESS, this table holds only the in-frame rearrangements with V and J called that TCRdb kept. Clones are partly lost; checked studies trace under half to an unresolved V gene and leave the rest unexplained. V, J and clone size are those of that table, while D and trimming were read from the DNA. This sample has approximately 150,000 clones in its table, and less than 85% of those were observed once. Jointly, the top ten make up around 6.3% of the sample.

These data come from a study of cytomegalovirus exposure and HLA in healthy donors (dated 2017 in TCRdb). Concerning the study at large: In an earlier analysis of 587 of the donors, around 300 Gb of sequence data and some 120 million unique TCR beta sequences from about 190 million T cells were reported. Using immunosequencing, the study profiled T cell repertoires from around 670 subjects and related those repertoires to cytomegalovirus serostatus. The number of donors typed differed by locus, with about 629-640 for A, B, C, DRB1 and DQB1, about 500 for DQA1, 600 to 610 for DPA1, and 472 for DPB1. Of the roughly 400 genotyped donors, over 65% fell in the genetic ancestry cluster associated with self-reported Caucasian donors. Both class I and class II loci were covered by HLA typing, at four-digit resolution. Besides the first cohort of roughly 640 subjects, a separate validation cohort made up of over 100 different subjects was used. To decide whether each TCR beta V gene segment behaved as functional or pseudogenic, an earlier analysis of 587 of the donors relied on high-throughput TCR beta sequencing. Among 350 to 400 genotyped donors of the cohort, an average of about 240,000 unique TCR beta nucleotide sequences were sequenced per donor, about a sixth of them non-productive. About 5 DR-DQ haplotypes were handled as single units for association and clustering, since linkage in the cohort was strong. Approximately 300 gigabases of sequencing data and roughly 80 million unique TCR sequences made up an early release that covered several hundred HLA-typed donors. The later analysis used no new phenotypic data to find candidate immune exposures, relying instead on TCR beta sequences and their occurrence across donors. Alongside the repertoire data, information on donor age, sex, ethnicity and CMV serostatus was compiled. The study aimed to test whether signatures of past pathogen exposure could be identified by cataloging public T cell receptors. Every discovery cohort repertoire had been produced on one sequencing platform. A later genetic analysis used genome-wide SNP genotypes for 398 of the 666 donors, treating that subset as a discovery cohort. The study combined high-throughput TCR immunosequencing, statistical association of individual TCRs with disease status, and machine learning to predict cytomegalovirus infection status. A later analysis re-analyzed previously published TCR beta repertoires from 666 donors and added high-resolution HLA genotyping to study TCR occurrence patterns.

In total, more than 500 healthy bone marrow donors made up the cohort. All cohort members were sampled while nominally healthy, although unrecorded immune exposures were likely present. The donor tested CMV seropositive and was one of the 289 seropositive cohort members. Each donor provided a peripheral blood sample, and peripheral blood mononuclear cells were used for TCR beta sequencing. Genomic DNA extraction from the blood cell samples was performed with the Qiagen DNeasy Blood Extraction Kit. Findings and caveats that apply to the study as a whole: Most TCR sequences were observed very rarely across donors, whereas some public TCRs were present in many individuals. According to the authors, the approach could potentially be generalized to other disease states and immunological phenotypes. Three of the identified cytomegalovirus-associated TCR beta chains were confirmed in vitro to be specific for cytomegalovirus antigens. Linkage disequilibrium might explain the correlated functional status among segregating V segments, but an unknown experimental factor could not be excluded. Assigning TCR associations to individual alleles was difficult when HLA alleles, especially DR and DQ, strongly co-occurred. Several of the top co-occurrence clusters appeared to be linked to parvovirus B19, influenza, CMV and Epstein-Barr virus, according to a later analysis. Some IMGT-functional V segments, including TRBV6-2 and TRBV6-3, could not be distinguished by the 87-base-pair reads and were therefore excluded. An earlier analysis of approximately 600 of the donors showed that most TCR beta V segments appeared in productive rearrangements either about 87% or about 30% of the time, which broadly matched IMGT annotations. This cohort had only TCR beta chains sequenced, and the lack of alpha or paired-chain data limited which features could be detected. Because counts were too low, seventeen rarely observed V segments, including chromosome 9 orphons, were excluded from the earlier analysis of some 540 of the donors. V-gene and J-gene trimming of TCR beta chains was associated with a missense DCLRE1C variant in a later genetic analysis, and the association was replicated in an independent cohort. A later analysis found that TCR association rates varied across HLA loci, with DRB1 alleles showing the most associated TCRs and HLA-C alleles the fewest. A further reported finding was that TCR beta sequences accurately predicted the HLA-A and HLA-B alleles for most subjects in the first cohort. Specific HLA alleles were associated with roughly 17,000 TCR beta sequences at a false discovery rate of 0.05 in a later analysis. A later analysis found that most CMV-associated TCR beta chains appeared HLA-restricted, with HLA associations seemingly driven largely by CMV exposure. A group of highly shared sequence variants was considered likely to be a technical artifact of the sequencing pipeline. Because HLA typing was missing for some donors at each locus, association tests included only the typed subset. According to a later genetic analysis, donors in an Asian-associated ancestry cluster had fewer N-insertions in productive TCRs than the approximately 650-donor mean. CMV serostatus was the only immune exposure information available for the cohort. Roughly uniform sequencing depth across donors was assumed in presence/absence analyses, although this assumption may not hold. In a later analysis, HLA-associated TCR beta chains showed more clonal expansion and lower generation probabilities than non-associated chains that were equally common. The study listed 170 or so TCR beta chains as associated with cytomegalovirus. The classifier was reported to diagnose cytomegalovirus status with high specificity and sensitivity in both the original and validation cohorts.

V is cut back by 2 bases and J by 2 bases, with 8 bases in the junction unmatched. The CDR3, cysteine through phenylalanine, is 16 amino acids long. The only DNA kept is the CDR3, 48 bases in frame from the first base. CDR1 and CDR2 are read off the germline V gene as SGHDN and FVKESK. The receptor chain draws on TRBV14 and TRBJ2-5; 7 middle bases align to TRBD2. This TCR was recovered from a man in his forties or fifties in good health and CMV-seropositive. The sequenced material came from PBMCs. The sequenced DNA is TGTGCCAGCAGCCAATGGCTAGCGGAGACTCAAGAGACCCAGTACTTC. Its coded protein is CASSQWLAETQETQYF. With the portions outside the CDR3 filled from the reference TRBV14 and TRBJ2-5 genes, the complete variable region becomes EAGVTQFPSHSVIEKGQTVTLRCDPISGHDNLYWYRRVMGKEIKFLLHFVKESKQDESGMPNNRFLAERTGGTYSTLKVQPAELEDSGVYFCASSQWLAETQETQYFGPGTRLLVL.